These 25 T cell receptor beta chains share one sample of origin, sequenced in a study of blood T cell repertoires in COVID-19. Sequencing used immunoSEQ multiplex PCR; TCRdb keeps in-frame clones, though not all of them. The repertoire consists of some 120,000 clones, with more than 75% occurring once and the leading ten covering roughly 4%. The sequenced sample consisted of peripheral blood. The receptors were gathered from a man aged 40-50 years with acute or convalescent COVID-19.

V gene TRBV9 combines with J gene TRBJ2-5; the D gene is possibly TRBD1 (6 bases). Per the germline V gene, CDR1 is SGDLS and CDR2 is YYNGEE. The CDR3 consists of 15 residues. V was trimmed by 0 bases and J by 4 bases, leaving 13 bases between them. The CDR3 loop reads CASSVGGKGGETQYF. The CDR3 DNA reads TGTGCCAGCAGCGTAGGAGGTAAAGGGGGAGAGACCCAGTACTTC.

The table lists this clone with a count of one. The chain links TRBV5-4 to TRBJ2-1; maybe TRBD2 (6 bases). V was cut by 7 bases and J by 9 bases, with 17 bases left in between. CDR3 length: 13 residues. Germline CDR1 and CDR2: SGHNT and YYREEE (reference sequence). The DNA of the CDR3 is TGTGCCAGCCGGGACTCGAACATGGGTGAGCAGTTCTTC. This encodes CASRDSNMGEQFF.

The J gene is TRBJ2-5, the V gene TRBV7-8; the D gene is possibly TRBD1 (5 bases). Germline V lookup: CDR1 SGHVS, CDR2 FQNEAQ. CDR3 size: 14 residues. Trimming shortened V by 1 base and J by 4 bases, and 10 bases separated the two germline ends. Here the CDR3 reads CASSLVGRVETQYF. In nucleotides, the CDR3 is TGTGCCAGCAGCTTAGTCGGCAGGGTAGAGACCCAGTACTTC.

The J gene is TRBJ2-1, the V gene TRBV5-1, with unresolved D. CDR1 and CDR2 (germline): SGHRS, YFSETQ. This CDR3 region has 16 residues. The V and J ends lost 0 bases and 0 bases respectively, with 10 bases between them. The CDR3 DNA follows: TGCGCCAGCAGCTTGGCAGGTATGAGCTCCTACAATGAGCAGTTCTTC. Its translation is CASSLAGMSSYNEQFF.

The chain links TRBV5-6 to TRBJ2-5; no definite D call. Germline CDR1 SGHDT, CDR2 YYEEEE. The CDR3 contains 13 residues. Trimming stripped 0 bases from V and 7 bases from J, with 10 bases between. Here the CDR3 reads CASSLAYSGTQYF. The CDR3 region has the DNA TGTGCCAGCAGCTTGGCCTACTCGGGGACCCAGTACTTC. Using reference TRBV5-6 and TRBJ2-5 for the parts outside the CDR3, the full variable domain is DAGVTQSPTHLIKTRGQQVTLRCSPKSGHDTVSWYQQALGQGPQFIFQYYEEEERQRGNFPDRFSGHQFPNYSSELNVNALLLGDSALYLCASSLAYSGTQYFGPGTRLLVL.

The rearrangement links TRBV12-5 to TRBJ1-3; D is ambiguous. V dropped 2 bases and J dropped 8 bases, with 13 bases sitting between them. CDR1 is LGHNT and CDR2 is FRNRAP in the germline V gene. There are 14 residues in the CDR3. The CDR3 spells CASGLPYPGDTIYF. The DNA for the CDR3 is TGTGCTAGTGGTTTGCCCTACCCCGGAGACACCATATATTTT.

The V call is TRBV6-5, the J call TRBJ2-7; 10 bases match TRBD1. CDR3 length equals 13 residues. The germline CDR1 and CDR2 sequences are MNHEY and SVGAGI. The ends lost 7 bases at V and 4 bases at J; junction bases unmatched: 4. The CDR3: CASKGGQGYEQYF. CDR3 coding DNA: TGTGCCAGCAAGGGGGGACAGGGGTACGAGCAGTACTTC.

This chain joins TRBV28 and TRBJ1-2; no reliable D call. The germline CDR1 and CDR2 sequences are MDHEN and SYDVKM. Trimming removed 1 base from V and 2 bases from J, with 8 bases in between. This CDR3 spans 14 amino acids. CDR3 sequence: CASSLSPLNYGYTF. The CDR3 DNA sequence: TGTGCCAGCAGTTTATCCCCACTAAACTATGGCTACACCTTC.

This rearrangement joins TRBV29-1 to TRBJ2-3; D is possibly TRBD2 (6 bases). Trimming stripped 1 base from V and 1 base from J, with 9 bases between. CDR1 and CDR2 (germline): SQVTM, ANQGSEA. CDR3 length: 14 amino acids. CDR3 coding DNA: TGCAGCGTTGAAGCGGGAGTGGGCACAGATACGCAGTATTTT. This translates into CSVEAGVGTDTQYF.

The chain has TRBV4-3 and TRBJ2-5, with D perhaps TRBD1 (6 bases). V was cut by 0 bases and J by 5 bases, with 13 bases left in between. The CDR3 spans 15 residues. Germline CDR1 is LGHNA and CDR2 is YSLEER. The CDR3 spells CASSQDPRGSETQYF. CDR3 sequence (DNA): TGCGCCAGCAGCCAAGATCCGAGGGGGTCGGAGACCCAGTACTTC.

This clone has just one count. V usage is TRBV10-3 and J usage is TRBJ2-7, with TRBD2 matching 7 bases. The germline V gene has CDR1 ENHRY and CDR2 SYGVKD. Unmatched junction bases numbered 6, after V lost 6 bases and J lost 1 base. The CDR3 runs 14 residues. CDR3 in amino acids: CAISASGTSYEQYF. CDR3 nucleotides: TGTGCCATCAGCGCTAGCGGAACGTCCTACGAGCAGTACTTC.

In this sample, this clone turned up a few times. The chain uses TRBV4-1 and TRBJ1-2; D unclear. Germline V gene data show CDR1 as MGHRA and CDR2 as YSYEKL. The CDR3 is made up of 14 amino acids. The V gene lost 0 bases and the J gene lost 8 bases, with 13 bases spanning the gap. CDR3 DNA: TGCGCCAGCAGCCAAGAAGGAAGCGCTGGGGGCTACACCTTC. Its translation: CASSQEGSAGGYTF.

The chain recombines TRBV30 with TRBJ2-5, with a weak D call TRBD2 (6 bases). Germline assignment: CDR1 GTSNPN and CDR2 SVGIG (reference sequence). The CDR3 totals 13 residues. V was cut by 3 bases and J by 5 bases, with 13 bases left in between. CDR3 coding DNA: TGTGCCTGGAGCGGGGGACGGAGCGAGACCCAGTACTTC. Residues: CAWSGGRSETQYF.

This chain uses TRBV4-3 with TRBJ2-1, with 13 positions matching TRBD2. Germline V gene lookup returns CDR1 LGHNA and CDR2 YSLEER. There are 16 residues in the CDR3. The junction had 4 bases not matched to a gene; V was cut back by 1 base and J by 7 bases. DNA of the CDR3: TGCGCCAGCAGCCAAGTCGGACTAGCGGGGGTTAATGAGCAGTTCTTC. It yields the protein CASSQVGLAGVNEQFF.

In DNA form, the CDR3 reads TGTGCCAGCAGCCAAGACAGGTACCAAGAGACCCAGTACTTC. Translation gives CASSQDRYQETQYF. The gene calls are TRBV3-1 (or the pseudogene TRBV3-2) and TRBJ2-5; D is undetermined. The ends were cut back, 0 bases at V and 0 bases at J, with 5 bases in the middle. The CDR3 runs 14 residues. The germline V gene has CDR1 LGHDT and CDR2 YNNKEL (reference sequence).

The chain recombines TRBV7-8 with TRBJ1-2; no definite D call. This CDR3 comprises 14 residues. The V gene's germline CDR1 is SGHVS and CDR2 FQNEAQ. The ends were cut back, 5 bases at V and 3 bases at J, with 13 bases in the middle. The CDR3 region is CASSPQAGDYGYTF. CDR3 nucleotides: TGTGCCAGCAGCCCGCAGGCCGGGGACTATGGCTACACCTTC.

The gene calls are TRBV5-4 and TRBJ1-2; 7 bases line up with TRBD1. The V segment lost 0 bases and the J segment 4 bases; nucleotides outside the gene matches: 6. The CDR3 has 15 amino acids. Germline lookup yields CDR1 SGHNT and CDR2 YYREEE (reference sequence). For the CDR3, the DNA is TGTGCCAGCAGCTTGGGACAGGGAAACGCCTATGGCTACACCTTC. Amino acid sequence: CASSLGQGNAYGYTF.

In its sample, this clone was seen once. This chain connects TRBV6-6 to TRBJ1-1; D is unclear. Germline V CDR1 and CDR2: MNHNY, SVGAGI (reference sequence). V lost 9 bases, J lost 1 base, and 6 bases lay in between. The CDR3 has 11 amino acids. The CDR3 loop is CASIWNTEAFF. CDR3 sequence (DNA): TGTGCCAGTATTTGGAACACTGAAGCTTTCTTT.

This clone was seen once. V and J are TRBV12-3 or TRBV12-4 and TRBJ1-2; the D gene is possibly TRBD1 (5 bases). The CDR3 contains 13 residues. V was trimmed by 6 bases and J by 4 bases, leaving 12 bases between them. The CDR3 DNA sequence: TGTGCCAGCAGCTTCCAGGGAGGCTATGGCTACACCTTC. This encodes CASSFQGGYGYTF.

CDR3 residues: CSASPASGTQDTQYF. In DNA, the CDR3 is TGCAGTGCTAGTCCGGCTAGCGGAACCCAGGATACGCAGTATTTT. V is TRBV20-1 and J is TRBJ2-3, with 7 bases matching TRBD2. This CDR3 is 15 amino acids long. With 3 bases clipped from V and 6 bases from J, the junction kept 12 bases outside the gene matches. Germline V gene lookup returns CDR1 DFQATT and CDR2 SNEGSKA (reference sequence).

CDR3 coding DNA: TGTGCCAGCAGTTTCGAGGCGAACTATGGCTACACCTTC. It codes for CASSFEANYGYTF. This chain joins TRBV12-3 or TRBV12-4 and TRBJ1-2; the D is unclear. V shed 3 bases and J shed 2 bases, with 7 bases lying between them. The CDR3 consists of 13 residues.

This clone was recorded only once. CDR3 DNA: TGTGCCAGCAGTGAACGGGACAGGGACTATGGCTACACCTTC. Its protein product is CASSERDRDYGYTF. The chain couples TRBV6-1 to TRBJ1-2; 9 nucleotides agree with TRBD1. The germline CDR1 and CDR2 sequences are MNHNS and SASEGT. The CDR3 runs to 14 residues. The junction had 1 base not matched to a gene; V was cut back by 2 bases and J by 3 bases.

The V gene is TRBV25-1, the J gene TRBJ1-2; D unresolved. The germline CDR1 and CDR2 sequences are MGHDK and SYGVNS. With 3 bases removed from V and 5 bases from J, the gap between germline ends came to 7 bases. The CDR3 spans 12 residues. The CDR3 coding sequence is TGTGCCAGCAGTGAGAGTGTTTATGGCTACACCTTC. Translating it yields CASSESVYGYTF.

The chain joins TRBV18 to TRBJ2-1, with a possible D match to TRBD2 (6 bases). The V gene lost 4 bases and the J gene lost 0 bases, with 7 bases spanning the gap. CDR1 is KGHSH and CDR2 is LQKENI in the germline V gene. The CDR3 has 14 amino acids. The CDR3: CASSQRASYNEQFF. In DNA form, the CDR3 reads TGTGCCAGCTCACAGCGGGCCTCCTACAATGAGCAGTTCTTC.

The J gene is TRBJ2-7, the V gene TRBV29-1; TRBD1 or TRBD2 may be the D gene (6 bases each). The ends were cut back, 7 bases at V and 6 bases at J, with 16 bases in the middle. The germline gives CDR1 SQVTM, CDR2 ANQGSEA. The CDR3 has 12 residues. Here the CDR3 DNA reads TGCAGCGCGGGGGCTCCCGGGGGCGAGCAGTACTTC. This codes for CSAGAPGGEQYF.